A single sample is the source of the 28 T cell receptor beta chains below, sequenced in a study of blood T cell repertoires in COVID-19 (TCRdb year 2020). The library was produced with the immunoSEQ multiplex PCR assay. Entries here come from immuneACCESS through TCRdb and include only in-frame sequences with V and J called. Some clones fail to appear in such tables; in the studies checked, an unresolved V gene covers under half of the shortfall, and the cause of the remainder is unknown. The sample contains about 150,000 clones, around four fifths of them found a single time. Together, the top ten hold more than 5% of the sample. The sequenced material came from PBMCs or T cells enriched from blood (not recorded which). The source is a woman aged 40 to 50 who had recovered from COVID-19.

The chain couples TRBV18 to TRBJ1-4; TRBD1 is a possible D gene (5 bases). V lost 2 bases to trimming and J lost 7 bases, with 8 bases between them. Germline V CDR1 and CDR2: KGHSH, LQKENI. CDR3 length equals 13 residues. The CDR3: CASSPGASEKLFF. DNA for the CDR3: TGTGCCAGCTCACCAGGGGCCTCTGAAAAACTGTTTTTT. The entire variable domain, with the rest obtained from reference TRBV18 and TRBJ1-4, is as follows: NAGVMQNPRHLVRRRGQEARLRCSPMKGHSHVYWYRQLPEEGLKFMVYLQKENIIDESGMPKERFSAEFPKEGPSILRIQQVVRGDSAAYFCASSPGASEKLFFGSGTQLSVL.

This chain connects TRBV19 to TRBJ1-2; no definite D call. CDR1 and CDR2 from the germline V gene are LNHDA and SQIVND (reference sequence). The V end was cut by 9 bases, the J end by 4 bases, with 18 bases between. The CDR3 length is 14 residues. The CDR3 coding sequence is TGTGCCAGCCAACCTAGGCAACACCGCTATGGCTACACCTTC. Protein product: CASQPRQHRYGYTF.

The chain carries TRBV9 and TRBJ2-1; 10 bases match TRBD2. The CDR3 loop spans 18 amino acids. Germline assignment: CDR1 SGDLS and CDR2 YYNGEE. With 0 bases clipped from V and 2 bases from J, the junction kept 8 bases outside the gene matches. For the CDR3, the DNA is TGTGCCAGCAGCGTAGTTGGATCGGGACTAGCGCCCTACAATGAGCAGTTCTTC. This gives the protein CASSVVGSGLAPYNEQFF.

The rearrangement uses TRBV27 and TRBJ1-5; D ambiguous. V was clipped by 2 bases and J by 2 bases, with 13 bases between them. The CDR3 contains 16 residues. Germline CDR1 reads MNHEY; CDR2 reads SMNVEV (reference sequence). The CDR3 here is CASSLGLPRGNQPQHF. The CDR3 bases are TGTGCCAGCAGTTTAGGACTTCCTCGGGGCAATCAGCCCCAGCATTTT.

V and J are TRBV2 and TRBJ1-1; tentative D call: TRBD1 (5 bases). This CDR3 spans 14 amino acids. Looked up from germline, CDR1 is SNHLY and CDR2 is FYNNEI. Trimming pared 3 bases from V and 1 base from J, leaving 9 bases between. CDR3: CASSEGQANTEAFF. The CDR3 DNA reads TGTGCCAGCAGTGAGGGGCAGGCGAACACTGAAGCTTTCTTT.

V gene TRBV5-1 combines with J gene TRBJ1-2; D perhaps matches TRBD1 (5 bases). The CDR3 is 14 residues long. Germline V gene data show CDR1 as SGHRS and CDR2 as YFSETQ. V was shortened by 3 bases and J by 7 bases, with 16 bases between the two germline ends. The CDR3 protein is CASSWTSQGRGYTF. Written as DNA, the CDR3 is TGCGCCAGCAGCTGGACGTCCCAGGGTCGTGGCTACACCTTC.

CDR3 DNA: TGTGCCAGCAGTTACTCAGAACTAACTAACTATGGCTACACCTTC. This encodes CASSYSELTNYGYTF. The rearrangement links TRBV6-5 to TRBJ1-2, with no clear D. Trimming pared 0 bases from V and 0 bases from J, leaving 8 bases between. The CDR3 has 15 amino acids. Germline V gene data show CDR1 as MNHEY and CDR2 as SVGAGI.

This clone was picked up one time. The chain's CDR3 is CASSYPIAGGEYEQYF. The DNA of the CDR3 is TGTGCCAGCAGTTACCCCATAGCGGGAGGAGAGTACGAGCAGTACTTC. V gene TRBV6-5 combines with J gene TRBJ2-7; 10 nucleotides agree with TRBD2. Germline V gene sequence: CDR1 MNHEY, CDR2 SVGAGI. V lost 2 bases, J lost 4 bases, and 8 bases stayed unmatched. The CDR3 runs 16 residues.

This clone has just a few counts. This chain connects TRBV10-3 to TRBJ1-2; no clear D gene. This CDR3 is built from 13 residues. Trimming removed 5 bases at V and 5 bases at J, with 12 bases between. Germline loops: CDR1 ENHRY, CDR2 SYGVKD. CDR3 DNA: TGTGCCATCAGTCCTGACTCACTATATGGCTACACCTTC. Its translation: CAISPDSLYGYTF.

This clone was found once. The chain is built from TRBV5-1 and TRBJ1-1, with unresolved D. Trimming removed 0 bases at V and 1 base at J, with 16 bases between. CDR3 length: 17 amino acids. Looked up from germline, CDR1 is SGHRS and CDR2 is YFSETQ. The DNA of the CDR3 is TGCGCCAGCAGCTTGGCTGGCAGCTTAGACAAGAACACTGAAGCTTTCTTT. It translates to CASSLAGSLDKNTEAFF.

V and J are TRBV14 and TRBJ1-1; D is perhaps TRBD1 (5 bases). Germline V gene lookup returns CDR1 SGHDN and CDR2 FVKESK. V lost 5 bases and J lost 1, with 11 bases in between. This CDR3 spans 14 amino acids. CDR3 sequence reads: CASSFTGGNTEAFF. The CDR3 region has the DNA TGTGCCAGCAGCTTCACGGGGGGGAACACTGAAGCTTTCTTT.

This chain uses TRBV19 with TRBJ1-5; D unclear. CDR1 and CDR2 from the germline V gene are LNHDA and SQIVND (reference sequence). The V and J ends lost 6 bases and 4 bases respectively, with 10 bases between them. CDR3 length equals 13 residues. CDR3 sequence (DNA): TGTGCCAGTAGCAATGACGGGAATCAGCCCCAGCATTTT. Protein: CASSNDGNQPQHF.

The gene calls are TRBV4-2 and TRBJ2-1, with a possible D match to TRBD2 (6 bases). In germline, CDR1 is LGHNA, CDR2 YNFKEQ. The V end was cut by 0 bases, the J end by 4 bases, with 13 bases between. The CDR3 totals 16 residues. The CDR3 here is CASSQELAAGYNEQFF. The CDR3 nucleotides are TGTGCCAGCAGCCAAGAGCTCGCGGCGGGATACAATGAGCAGTTCTTC.

The chain recombines TRBV29-1 with TRBJ1-1, with D tentatively TRBD1 (6 bases). V lost 0 bases to trimming and J lost 3 bases, with 17 bases between them. The CDR3 covers 16 residues. Germline-derived CDR1 and CDR2 are SQVTM and ANQGSEA. CDR3 coding DNA: TGCAGCGTTGAAGATCGCGGCAGGGGCCGGGACACTGAAGCTTTCTTT. It is translated as CSVEDRGRGRDTEAFF.

The chain couples TRBV6-5 to TRBJ2-1; TRBD2 matches 13 bases. Germline trimming cut 0 bases from V and 8 bases from J; bases unmatched to any gene: 4. Germline-derived CDR1 and CDR2 are MNHEY and SVGAGI. This CDR3 spans 16 amino acids. The CDR3 nucleotides read TGTGCCAGCAGTTACTCGAGACTAGCGGGAGGCGATGAGCAGTTCTTC. Its protein is CASSYSRLAGGDEQFF.

About this clone itself: Different DNA sequences within this sample yield the same CDR3. The V and J genes are TRBV18 and TRBJ1-6, with D possibly matching TRBD1 (6 bases). The germline V and J ends were trimmed by 1 base and 8 bases, with 9 bases remaining between them. Germline CDR1 KGHSH, CDR2 LQKENI. The length of the CDR3 is 14 residues. CDR3 sequence: CASSPQDRDSPLHF. CDR3 coding DNA: TGTGCCAGCTCACCACAGGACAGAGATTCACCCCTCCACTTT.

The V and J genes are TRBV7-9 and TRBJ2-3, with 13 nucleotides matching TRBD2. Per the germline V gene, CDR1 is SEHNR and CDR2 is FQNEAQ (reference sequence). This CDR3 spans 15 amino acids. J gave up 1 base and V 7 bases, and 2 bases lay outside the gene matches. CDR3 amino acids: CASIGLAGGTDTQYF. CDR3 DNA sequence: TGTGCCAGCATTGGACTAGCGGGGGGCACAGATACGCAGTATTTT.

The rearrangement uses TRBV28 and TRBJ2-7; D unclear. CDR3 length: 14 amino acids. The germline V gene has CDR1 MDHEN and CDR2 SYDVKM. V lost 2 bases and J 2 bases, leaving 10 bases between the germline ends. The DNA for the CDR3 is TGTGCCAGCAGTTTACGATGGAGTCCCTACGAGCAGTACTTC. Encoded protein: CASSLRWSPYEQYF.

The rearrangement uses TRBV6-5 and TRBJ2-1, with D maybe TRBD2 (6 bases). Germline values: CDR1 MNHEY, CDR2 SVGAGI. Trimming removed 0 bases from V and 4 bases from J, with 7 bases in between. The CDR3 loop spans 14 amino acids. The CDR3: CASSYSEGYNEQFF. CDR3 nucleotides: TGTGCCAGCAGTTACTCGGAGGGTTACAATGAGCAGTTCTTC.

The CDR3 is CASSDWGRRDTQYF. The CDR3 bases are TGTGCCAGCAGTGATTGGGGGCGAAGAGATACGCAGTATTTT. This rearrangement joins TRBV2 to TRBJ2-3; weak D call: TRBD1 (6 bases). There are 14 residues in the CDR3. CDR1 is SNHLY, CDR2 FYNNEI, per germline. Between the trimmed V and J ends, which lost 3 bases and 5 bases, there was a span of 12 bases.

V gene TRBV3-1 (or the pseudogene TRBV3-2) combines with J gene TRBJ1-1, with 10 positions matching TRBD1. CDR1 is LGHDT and CDR2 is YNNKEL in the germline V gene (reference sequence). Trimming at V came to 9 bases and at J to 5 bases, leaving 6 bases not matched to a gene. This CDR3 contains 13 residues. The CDR3 DNA reads TGTGCCAGTGGGGACAGGGGCGGGACTGAAGCTTTCTTT. It is translated as CASGDRGGTEAFF.

The chain recombines TRBV5-4 with TRBJ2-5; no firm D call. CDR1 SGHNT and CDR2 YYREEE come from the germline V gene (reference sequence). V gave up 4 bases and J gave up 2 bases, with 9 bases separating them. The CDR3 has 13 amino acids. This chain's CDR3 is CASSPPRQETQYF. CDR3 coding DNA: TGTGCCAGCAGCCCTCCGAGGCAAGAGACCCAGTACTTC.

The rearrangement uses TRBV7-8 and TRBJ2-7; TRBD2 matches at 7 bases. Trimming took 5 bases from V and 4 from J; bases not matched to a gene: 11. The CDR3 length is 15 residues. Per the germline V gene, CDR1 is SGHVS and CDR2 is FQNEAQ. The CDR3 sequence is CASSQWSGDGYEQYF. For the CDR3, the DNA is TGTGCCAGCAGCCAGTGGAGCGGGGACGGGTACGAGCAGTACTTC.

V is TRBV4-1 and J is TRBJ1-3, with D tentatively TRBD1 (5 bases). With 4 bases removed from V and 7 bases from J, the gap between germline ends came to 14 bases. This CDR3 is 14 amino acids long. Germline assignment: CDR1 MGHRA and CDR2 YSYEKL. CDR3 residues: CASSPGPGVNTIYF. In DNA, the CDR3 is TGCGCCAGCAGCCCGGGACCGGGGGTGAACACCATATATTTT.

The CDR3 nucleotides read TGCGCCAGCAGCCCTCGGACAGGAACCTACGAGCAGTACTTC. Amino acid sequence: CASSPRTGTYEQYF. The chain employs TRBV5-1 and TRBJ2-7, with 7 bases lining up with TRBD1. From germline, CDR1 is SGHRS and CDR2 YFSETQ. V trimming: 4 bases; J trimming: 2 bases; junction bases outside the gene matches: 6. The CDR3 consists of 14 residues.

The chain has TRBV5-1 and TRBJ2-7; TRBD1 aligns across 7 bases. The CDR3 is 15 amino acids. J lost 4 bases, V lost 2 bases, and 9 bases had no gene match. The germline gives CDR1 SGHRS, CDR2 YFSETQ. The CDR3 loop is CASSFEQGSFYEQYF. In DNA, the CDR3 is TGCGCCAGCAGCTTCGAACAGGGGAGTTTTTACGAGCAGTACTTC.

The rearrangement joins TRBV6-5 to TRBJ1-3, with TRBD1 matching over 7 bases. V lost 4 bases and J lost 1; bases outside the gene matches: 4. CDR1 MNHEY and CDR2 SVGAGI come from the germline V gene. The CDR3 runs 15 residues. The CDR3 loop reads CASSSSGQSGNTIYF. As DNA, the CDR3 is TGTGCCAGCAGTTCCTCGGGACAGTCTGGAAACACCATATATTTT.

The chain recombines TRBV7-9 with TRBJ1-1; D is possibly TRBD1 (5 bases). The germline V gene encodes CDR1 SEHNR and CDR2 FQNEAQ (reference sequence). This CDR3 contains 16 residues. Trimming took off 6 bases at V and 4 bases at J, with 21 bases between the two ends. The CDR3, as DNA: TGTGCCAGCAGTTTTCCGCCCTCGGGGGACGGCACTGAAGCTTTCTTT. Its translation is CASSFPPSGDGTEAFF.